This TCR beta chain was captured by sequencing in a study of blood T cell repertoires in COVID-19. Study details: There were acute and convalescent COVID-19 samples, and they came from the United States, Italy and Spain. T cells, B-cell-depleted T cells, or PBMCs provided the cDNA or gDNA that served as material.

This clone was observed a single time. Original processing methods: Counts of nucleated cells, estimated from reference gene primer amplification, were obtained. Generated by immunoSEQ multiplex PCR, the TCRdb table keeps only in-frame clones and is missing some. V and J calls and clone size are as listed in that table; D and trimming were resolved from the DNA. The sample has about 86,000 clones, 85% seen once. V was clipped by 3 bases and J by 0 bases; unmatched bases: 13. Germline CDR1 reads DFQATT; CDR2 reads SNEGSKA (reference sequence). This CDR3 comprises 18 residues. The TCR comes from a man aged 45-65 years with acute or convalescent COVID-19. This chain connects TRBV20-1 to TRBJ2-3; 9 bases are shared with TRBD2. Sequenced material: peripheral blood. CDR3 bases: TGCAGTGCTAGTGTGGCTAGCGGGACCTCACAGAGCACAGATACGCAGTATTTT. It yields the protein CSASVASGTSQSTDTQYF.